The 2 T cell receptor beta chains presented below share a single source sample, sequenced in a study of blood T cells in healthy people across ages. A second 7 to 11 cycle PCR used barcoded and J-beta primers. TCRdb re-called the 5' RACE reads through MiXCR, storing one row per CDR3 protein. Of about 1.7 million distinct CDR3 sequences in the sample, approximately 28% are singletons; the top ten hold less than 9.5%. The sample was blood. The receptor set was obtained from a young woman in good health.

As regards this clonotype: One end of the junction does not line up with germline, which may come from a read error. The V call is TRBV5-1, the J call TRBJ2-6, with D perhaps matching TRBD1 (6 bases). The CDR3 consists of 14 residues. In germline, CDR1 is SGHRS, CDR2 YFSETQ. The CDR3 DNA reads TGCGCCAGCAGTTCAGGGGCTGGGGCCAACGTCCCGACTTTC. Translation: CASSSGAGANVPTF. Full variable domain (missing parts from reference TRBV5-1 and TRBJ2-6): KAGVTQTPRYLIKTRGQQVTLSCSPISGHRSVSWYQQTPGQGLQFLFEYFSETQRNKGNFPGRFSGRQFSNSRSEMNVSTLELGDSALYLCASSSGAGANVPTFGAGSRLTVL.

This clonotype was counted only a few times. This chain links TRBV12-3 or TRBV12-4 with TRBJ2-5; perhaps TRBD2 as D (6 bases). This CDR3 is built from 14 residues. The germline V and J ends were trimmed by 1 base and 4 bases, with 10 bases remaining between them. Written as DNA, the CDR3 is TGTGCCAGCAGTTTAGGGGACTTCCCAGAGACCCAGTACTTC. As protein: CASSLGDFPETQYF.